This paragraph covers one T cell receptor beta chain sequence. Other nucleotide sequences from this sample produce the same CDR3. Trimming removed 3 bases from V and 8 bases from J; junction bases left unmatched: 1. The CDR3 runs to 13 residues. The V gene's germline CDR1 is KGHSH and CDR2 LQKENI. The sample belongs to a study of sequential checkpoint blockade in melanoma. Overall study: Each arm's sequence ended with maintenance nivolumab.

Clones were read by immunoSEQ multiplex PCR, and TCRdb kept only the in-frame ones, dropping some. The data contain tens of thousands of clones, roughly 86% of them singletons. This sample's treatment: randomized to nivolumab then ipilimumab (arm A) or the reverse (arm B). PBMC sorting kept live CD3+CD8+ cells without CD19 or CD56. Sequenced here: CD8+ T cells sorted from blood (inferred from file names), sampled from a patient given nivolumab and ipilimumab in sequence. This TCR derives from a human donor with melanoma. The chain couples TRBV18 to TRBJ1-4, with TRBD1 matching over 9 bases. In nucleotides, the CDR3 is TGTGCCAGCTCACCGGGGACAGGGGAAAAACTGTTTTTT. Protein: CASSPGTGEKLFF. The complete variable domain, with remaining parts taken from reference TRBV18 and TRBJ1-4, reads NAGVMQNPRHLVRRRGQEARLRCSPMKGHSHVYWYRQLPEEGLKFMVYLQKENIIDESGMPKERFSAEFPKEGPSILRIQQVVRGDSAAYFCASSPGTGEKLFFGSGTQLSVL.